This TCR beta chain was retrieved from a study of CD8 T cells in ankylosing spondylitis. The CDR3 runs 14 residues. Looked up from germline, CDR1 is DFQATT and CDR2 is SNEGSKA (reference sequence). Via MiXCR, TCRdb re-called the 5' RACE reads, giving one row per CDR3 protein. The data hold around 430,000 distinct CDR3 sequences, with 15% to 20% observed a single time. This clonotype has at least ten counts. Its antigen is not known. Study-wide results and caveats: One TCR beta motif, made up of under ten highly homologous variants, appeared characteristic of ankylosing spondylitis blood. Disease-linked clones reportedly concentrated significantly in matched ankylosing spondylitis synovial fluid.

This receptor was obtained from a male donor with ankylosing spondylitis. The material sequenced was blood, either unsorted or a sorted T cell fraction (not recorded which). J is TRBJ2-1 and V is TRBV20-1; TRBD2 aligns across 8 bases. The CDR3 bases are TGCACTGCCAATATACCCGGACTAGCCGGTGAGCAGTTCTTC. Encoded protein: CTANIPGLAGEQFF.